The present T cell receptor beta chain was sequenced within a study of a mutant IDH1 vaccine in newly diagnosed glioma. Study details: Prior therapy was radiotherapy, temozolomide, or both; most received both.

The V and J ends lost 6 bases and 0 bases respectively, with 9 bases between them. The CDR3 totals 13 residues. Germline loops: CDR1 MNHEY, CDR2 SMNVEV (reference sequence). Note on this clone: Its target is not known.

Data came from immunoSEQ multiplex PCR; TCRdb stores just in-frame clones and leaves some out. The sample lists some 51,000 clones, roughly 78% occurring once. Time point meaning: week 5, during vaccination. Every vaccination contained 300 ug of the mutant IDH1 20-mer peptide and was paired with topical imiquimod. The chain is built from TRBV27 and TRBJ2-7; D is perhaps TRBD2 (6 bases). The material sequenced was PBMCs, taken from a glioma patient whose treatment included an IDH1 peptide vaccine. The clonotype was recovered from a man over 45 with glioma. The CDR3 DNA reads as TGTGCCAGCAGGGGGGGTTACTCCTACGAGCAGTACTTC. Protein: CASRGGYSYEQYF.